The rows below give T cell receptor beta chains drawn from one sample of a study of radiation and T cells in renal cell carcinoma. The table came from immunoSEQ multiplex PCR; TCRdb's copy has only in-frame clones and leaves some out. The table has about 8,100 clones, roughly 66% seen once. The sample was tumor tissue, taken from a patient whose treatment was nephrectomy without radiotherapy. The source of these receptors is a man in his 60s with renal cell carcinoma. The CDR3 runs from the conserved cysteine through the conserved F or W. For some rows the clone size is stated as once, few or many, or as a class when expanded; others skip it.

clone_size: -; cdr3_length: 14; v_call: TRBV28; cdr3_aa: CASQIADTYNEQFF
clone_size: -; cdr3_length: 11; v_call: TRBV6-6; cdr3_aa: CASRTGAEAFF
clone_size: once; cdr3_length: 15; v_call: TRBV28; cdr3_aa: CASSSPRTGVHTIYF
clone_size: -; cdr3_length: 14; v_call: TRBV6-1; cdr3_aa: CASSEGGGGYEQYF
clone_size: once; cdr3_length: 13; v_call: TRBV10-3; cdr3_aa: CAISSGGLYEQYF
clone_size: once; cdr3_length: 15; v_call: TRBV5-1; cdr3_aa: CASSFGTGTIDTQYF
clone_size: -; cdr3_length: 13; v_call: TRBV11-2; cdr3_aa: CASREIINSPLHF
clone_size: -; cdr3_length: 13; v_call: TRBV6-5; cdr3_aa: CASSQTGQRHAFF
clone_size: -; cdr3_length: 12; v_call: TRBV11-3; cdr3_aa: CASSAGPYEQYF
clone_size: once; cdr3_length: 13; v_call: TRBV6-5; cdr3_aa: CASSAQGGYGYTF
clone_size: -; cdr3_length: 17; v_call: TRBV5-4; cdr3_aa: CASSSAKDRGVGETQYF
clone_size: -; cdr3_length: 15; v_call: TRBV5-1; cdr3_aa: CASSFFQGNTGELFF